The TCR beta chain described here comes from a study of human T cells and chemical hapten exposure. Study background: Small volume differences among pooled libraries mainly caused per-sample TCR yield variation.

Whole blood, unfractionated, served as the material for total RNA extraction. This clonotype came up many times. Within the library, unique molecular identifiers were attached to each individual cDNA molecule. In the authors' workflow: Individual samples carried between roughly 23,224 and 700,000 TCRs, with approximately 100,000 as the median. TCRdb redid the calling of the 5' RACE reads with MiXCR, one entry per CDR3 protein. These V and J calls rely on TCRdb rather than the paper's analysis. The sample contains 150,000 or so distinct CDR3 sequences, 4.1% of which appear only once. This clonotype was obtained from a female donor in good health.

The CDR3 nucleotides read TGTGCCAGCAGCTTATCTGGGGGAAGGACCGGGGAGCTGTTTTTT. It is translated as CASSLSGGRTGELFF. The chain recombines TRBV7-3 with TRBJ2-2; either TRBD1 or TRBD2 may supply D (5 bases each). CDR3 size: 15 residues. V was shortened by 2 bases and J by 5 bases, with 12 bases between the two germline ends. Per germline, CDR1 SGHTA and CDR2 FQGTGA.